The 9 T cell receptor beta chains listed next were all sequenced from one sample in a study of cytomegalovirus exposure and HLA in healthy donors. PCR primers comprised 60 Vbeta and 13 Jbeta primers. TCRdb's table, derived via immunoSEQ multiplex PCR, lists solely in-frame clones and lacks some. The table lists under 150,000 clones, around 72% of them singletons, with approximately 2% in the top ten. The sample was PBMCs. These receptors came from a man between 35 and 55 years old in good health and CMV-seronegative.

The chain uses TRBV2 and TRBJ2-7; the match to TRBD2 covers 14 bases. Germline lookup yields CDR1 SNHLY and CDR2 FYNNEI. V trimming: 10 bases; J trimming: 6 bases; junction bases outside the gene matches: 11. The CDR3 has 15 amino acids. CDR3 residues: CATAGGLAGGGEQYF. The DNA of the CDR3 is TGTGCCACCGCAGGCGGACTAGCGGGAGGTGGCGAGCAGTACTTC.

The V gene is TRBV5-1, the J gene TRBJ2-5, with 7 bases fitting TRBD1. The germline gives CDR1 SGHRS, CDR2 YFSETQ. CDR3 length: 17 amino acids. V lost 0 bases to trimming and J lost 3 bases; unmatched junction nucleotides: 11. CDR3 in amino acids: CASSLVAGRGIEETQYF. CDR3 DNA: TGCGCCAGCAGCTTGGTGGCTGGCAGGGGGATTGAAGAGACCCAGTACTTC.

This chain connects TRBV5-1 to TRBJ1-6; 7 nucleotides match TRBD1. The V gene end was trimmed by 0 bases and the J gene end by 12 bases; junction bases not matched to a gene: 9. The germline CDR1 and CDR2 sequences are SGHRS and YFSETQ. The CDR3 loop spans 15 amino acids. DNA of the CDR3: TGCGCCAGCAGCTTGGAAAACAGGGGTCTCGAACCCCTCCACTTT. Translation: CASSLENRGLEPLHF.

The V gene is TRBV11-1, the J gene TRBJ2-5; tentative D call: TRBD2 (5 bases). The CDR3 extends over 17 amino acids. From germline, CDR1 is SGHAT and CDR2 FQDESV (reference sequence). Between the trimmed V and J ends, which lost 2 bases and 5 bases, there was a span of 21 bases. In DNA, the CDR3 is TGTGCCAGCAGCTTACTGGTACGGGGAGAGGTTGGGGAGACCCAGTACTTC. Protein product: CASSLLVRGEVGETQYF.

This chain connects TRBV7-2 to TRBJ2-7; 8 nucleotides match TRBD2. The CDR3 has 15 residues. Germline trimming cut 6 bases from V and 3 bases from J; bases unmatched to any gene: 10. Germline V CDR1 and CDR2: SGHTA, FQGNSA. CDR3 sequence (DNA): TGTGCCAGCAGTTATTCTAGCGGGCCGATCTACGAGCAGTACTTC. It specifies CASSYSSGPIYEQYF.

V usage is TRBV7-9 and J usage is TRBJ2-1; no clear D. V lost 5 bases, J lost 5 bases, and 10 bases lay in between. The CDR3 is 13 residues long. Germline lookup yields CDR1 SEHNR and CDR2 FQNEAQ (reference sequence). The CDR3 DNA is TGTGCCAGCAGCCGGTCGCCCGACAATGAGCAGTTCTTC. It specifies CASSRSPDNEQFF.

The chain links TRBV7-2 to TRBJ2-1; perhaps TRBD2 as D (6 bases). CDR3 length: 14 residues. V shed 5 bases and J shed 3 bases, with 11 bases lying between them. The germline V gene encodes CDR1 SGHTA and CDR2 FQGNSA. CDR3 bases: TGTGCCAGCAGCCGGACTACCCACTACAATGAGCAGTTCTTC. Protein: CASSRTTHYNEQFF.

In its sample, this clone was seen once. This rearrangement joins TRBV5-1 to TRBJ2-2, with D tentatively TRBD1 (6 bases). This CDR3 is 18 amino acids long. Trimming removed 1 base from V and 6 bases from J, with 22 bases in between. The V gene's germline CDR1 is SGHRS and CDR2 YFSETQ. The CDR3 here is CASSLYPPRGTTAGELFF. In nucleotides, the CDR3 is TGCGCCAGCAGCTTGTATCCACCCAGGGGCACGACCGCCGGGGAGCTGTTTTTT.

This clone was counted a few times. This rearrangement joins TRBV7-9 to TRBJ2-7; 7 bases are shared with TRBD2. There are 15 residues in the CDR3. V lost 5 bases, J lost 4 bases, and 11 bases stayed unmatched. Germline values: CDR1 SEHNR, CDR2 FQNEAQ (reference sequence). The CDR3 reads CASSAPAGGMYEQYF. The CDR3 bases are TGTGCCAGCAGCGCACCCGCCGGGGGGATGTACGAGCAGTACTTC.